This passage covers 14 T cell receptor beta chains from one sample sequenced in a study of T cells after yellow fever vaccination. From the 5' RACE reads, TCRdb called clonotypes with MiXCR, one entry per CDR3 protein. Of 300,000 to 450,000 distinct CDR3 sequences in the sample, 6.2% were seen once. The material sequenced was PBMCs, taken 5 days after the yellow fever booster vaccination. These TCRs come from a man aged 25 to 40 who received the YFV17D yellow fever vaccine.

This clonotype was recorded at least ten times. The chain couples TRBV7-2 to TRBJ2-5, with 8 bases matching TRBD1. V dropped 5 bases and J dropped 5; count of bases not matched to a gene: 10. This CDR3 comprises 15 residues. CDR1 is SGHTA and CDR2 is FQGNSA in the germline V gene. CDR3 sequence: CASSRRTGFKETQYF. CDR3 bases: TGTGCCAGCAGCCGCCGGACAGGGTTTAAGGAGACCCAGTACTTC.

The chain has TRBV19 and TRBJ1-5; tentatively, D is TRBD1 (6 bases). CDR1 and CDR2 (germline): LNHDA, SQIVND (reference sequence). Trimming stripped 5 bases from V and 0 bases from J, with 23 bases between. CDR3 length: 19 residues. The CDR3 nucleotides read TGTGCCAGTAGTGTCTTCCGGGACAAGGCCGGTTATAGCAATCAGCCCCAGCATTTT. It yields the protein CASSVFRDKAGYSNQPQHF.

This clonotype was counted between two and nine times. The rearrangement links TRBV7-9 to TRBJ2-7; D possibly corresponds to TRBD2 (6 bases). The germline V and J ends were trimmed by 4 bases and 4 bases, with 14 bases remaining between them. The germline CDR1 and CDR2 sequences are SEHNR and FQNEAQ (reference sequence). The CDR3 extends over 14 amino acids. CDR3 DNA sequence: TGTGCCAGCAGCTCCGCCCTAGCGCAGTACGAGCAGTACTTC. Translation gives CASSSALAQYEQYF.

This clonotype has just a few counts. The CDR3 spells CASSEGGGTPDQPQHF. CDR3 nucleotide sequence: TGTGCCAGCAGTGAGGGGGGGGGAACACCCGATCAGCCCCAGCATTTT. This chain uses TRBV2 with TRBJ1-5; D might be TRBD1 (5 bases). CDR1 is SNHLY, CDR2 FYNNEI, per germline. This CDR3 contains 16 residues. V was pared by 3 bases and J by 5 bases, with 17 bases between. Filled out from reference TRBV2 and TRBJ1-5, the complete variable domain reads EPEVTQTPSHQVTQMGQEVILRCVPISNHLYFYWYRQILGQKVEFLVSFYNNEISEKSEIFDDQFSVERPDGSNFTLKIRSTKLEDSAMYFCASSEGGGTPDQPQHFGDGTRLSIL.

This clonotype occurred a few times. This sequence joins TRBV10-3 and TRBJ1-5; D is possibly TRBD1 (5 bases). Trimming shortened V by 6 bases and J by 0 bases, and 12 bases separated the two germline ends. This CDR3 contains 15 residues. Germline loops: CDR1 ENHRY, CDR2 SYGVKD. The CDR3 DNA reads as TGTGCCATCAGACCGGGACTGAATAGCAATCAGCCCCAGCATTTT. Amino acids: CAIRPGLNSNQPQHF.

This clonotype was seen repeatedly, ten times or more. The chain combines TRBV5-6 with TRBJ2-7; 8 nucleotides agree with TRBD2. Per germline, CDR1 SGHDT and CDR2 YYEEEE. There are 14 residues in the CDR3. V dropped 3 bases and J dropped 6; count of bases not matched to a gene: 8. The CDR3 nucleotides read TGTGCCAGCAGCTCCCAGACTAGCGTCCTCGAGCAGTACTTC. This gives the protein CASSSQTSVLEQYF.

This clonotype was seen a handful of times. The CDR3 coding sequence is TGTGCCACCAGCAGAGACGGATATATCTCGAACACCGGGGAGCTGTTTTTT. Encoded protein: CATSRDGYISNTGELFF. The chain carries TRBV15 and TRBJ2-2; D remains unclear. Per the germline V gene, CDR1 is LNHNV and CDR2 is YYDKDF (reference sequence). The V gene lost 0 bases and the J gene lost 0 bases, with 11 bases spanning the gap. The CDR3 is 17 residues long.

This clonotype has only a few counts. Written as DNA, the CDR3 is TGCGCCAGCAGCCCATCGTCAGGGATAGAGCAGTACTTC. It specifies CASSPSSGIEQYF. The V and J genes are TRBV4-3 and TRBJ2-7, with TRBD1 as a possible D gene (5 bases). The CDR3 totals 13 residues. The V gene lost 4 bases and the J gene lost 7 bases, with 14 bases spanning the gap. Germline V gives CDR1 LGHNA, CDR2 YSLEER.

To note about this clonotype: The conserved closing phenylalanine or tryptophan is absent in this CDR3, likely reflecting a read error. This chain links TRBV7-9 with TRBJ2-2; D is undetermined. The ends were cut back, 5 bases at V and 0 bases at J, with 13 bases in the middle. This CDR3 contains 16 residues. Germline values: CDR1 SEHNR, CDR2 FQNEAQ (reference sequence). CDR3 bases: TGTGCCAGCAGCCATTTTCTGAATCCGAACACCGGGGAGCTGTTTTCT. This codes for CASSHFLNPNTGELFS.

This clonotype showed up just a few times. The chain links TRBV30 to TRBJ2-4; D not certain. This CDR3 spans 16 amino acids. Between the trimmed V and J ends, which lost 3 bases and 6 bases, there was a span of 21 bases. Germline CDR1 and CDR2: GTSNPN and SVGIG (reference sequence). CDR3 sequence: CAWSLSQAAGRNIQYF. The CDR3, as DNA: TGTGCCTGGAGCCTATCCCAGGCGGCAGGCCGAAACATTCAGTACTTC.

This clonotype came up a few times. The chain joins TRBV7-6 to TRBJ2-3, with D perhaps matching TRBD2 (5 bases). Germline lookup yields CDR1 SGHVS and CDR2 FNYEAQ. CDR3 size: 15 residues. Trimming cost V 5 bases and J 2 bases, with 14 bases left between them. DNA of the CDR3: TGTGCCAGCAGCCAAGGAGGACCGCCCACAGATACGCAGTATTTT. Amino acids: CASSQGGPPTDTQYF.

This clonotype was detected ten times or more. V gene TRBV25-1 combines with J gene TRBJ2-7; D gene uncertain. Trimming cost V 6 bases and J 3 bases, with 12 bases left between them. CDR1 is MGHDK and CDR2 is SYGVNS in the germline V gene. The CDR3 spans 13 residues. The CDR3 DNA is TGTGCCAGCAGCGCCTCAGGTCTCTACGAGCAGTACTTC. Translating it yields CASSASGLYEQYF.

The chain carries TRBV6-1 and TRBJ1-4; D is undetermined. Between the trimmed V and J ends, which lost 6 bases and 5 bases, there was a span of 13 bases. CDR1 and CDR2 from the germline V gene are MNHNS and SASEGT. The CDR3 totals 14 residues. The CDR3 loop reads CASRGVQRNEKLFF. CDR3 nucleotides: TGTGCCAGCAGGGGAGTGCAGAGAAATGAAAAACTGTTTTTT.

This chain connects TRBV28 to TRBJ2-1; D gene ambiguous. In germline, CDR1 is MDHEN, CDR2 SYDVKM. This CDR3 is 14 amino acids long. Deletions cut 5 bases from V and 5 bases from J, with 13 bases between. DNA for the CDR3: TGTGCCAGCAGTAGGGCGGTACCGAACAATGAGCAGTTCTTC. This translates into CASSRAVPNNEQFF.